The sequence of this T cell receptor beta chain was determined in a study of shared clonotypes between healthy human individuals. The germline V gene has CDR1 MGHRA and CDR2 YSYEKL. V dropped 4 bases and J dropped 8 bases, with 17 bases sitting between them. The CDR3 is 14 residues long. With regard to this clone: The antigen is not known.

The study's findings and limits: An effect of sequencing depth on clonotype sharing among donors was expected.

Generated by immunoSEQ multiplex PCR, the TCRdb table keeps only in-frame clones and is missing some. The sample holds about 1.5 million clones, 98% seen once. This TCR derives from a man aged 25-45 years in good health. J is TRBJ1-1 and V is TRBV4-1; a possible D gene is TRBD1 (6 bases). Sequencing was done on a sample of naive CD4+ T cells sorted from blood. Subset indicated: CD45RA+ positively selected. The CDR3 is CASSLVVTGREAFF. DNA of the CDR3: TGCGCCAGCAGCCTTGTAGTGACAGGAAGAGAAGCTTTCTTT.